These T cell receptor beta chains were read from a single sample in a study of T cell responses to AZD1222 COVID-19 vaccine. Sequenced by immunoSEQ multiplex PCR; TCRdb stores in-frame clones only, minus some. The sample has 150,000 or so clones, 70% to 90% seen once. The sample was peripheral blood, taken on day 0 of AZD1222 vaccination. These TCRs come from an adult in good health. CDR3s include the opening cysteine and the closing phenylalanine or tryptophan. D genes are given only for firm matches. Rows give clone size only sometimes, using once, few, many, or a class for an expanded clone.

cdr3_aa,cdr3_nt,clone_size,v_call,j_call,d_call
CSVRGGSAEAFF,TGCAGCGTTCGCGGAGGGAGTGCTGAAGCTTTCTTT,once,TRBV29-1,TRBJ1-1,.
CASSQVYQGAVGYGYTF,TGCGCCAGCAGCCAAGTATATCAAGGGGCTGTGGGTTATGGCTACACCTTC,.,TRBV4-3,TRBJ1-2,.
CASSFPKLNYEQYF,TGTGCCAGCAGTTTCCCGAAACTAAACTACGAGCAGTACTTC,.,TRBV28,TRBJ2-7,.
CASSQVTGTDTQYF,TGTGCCAGCAGCCAGGTTACGGGCACAGATACGCAGTATTTT,once,TRBV14,TRBJ2-3,.
CASSPQRGNTEAFF,TGCGCCAGCAGTCCTCAACGGGGGAACACTGAAGCTTTCTTT,.,TRBV10-1,TRBJ1-1,.
CACVRTKSNEQFF,TGTGCCTGCGTGAGGACAAAAAGCAATGAGCAGTTCTTC,.,TRBV2,TRBJ2-1,.
CASSWVLRTTYNEQFF,TGTGCCAGCAGTTGGGTATTAAGGACCACCTACAATGAGCAGTTCTTC,.,TRBV28,TRBJ2-1,.
CARSRTPALGYTF,TGTGCCAGAAGCCGGACGCCGGCCCTAGGCTACACCTTC,.,TRBV5-3,TRBJ1-2,.
CASSLKTSGINNEQFF,TGTGCCAGCAGCTTAAAGACTAGCGGGATCAACAATGAGCAGTTCTTC,.,TRBV7-3,TRBJ2-1,TRBD2
CSVRGLNTEAFF,TGCAGCGTTAGGGGACTGAACACTGAAGCTTTCTTT,.,TRBV29-1,TRBJ1-1,.
CATSSGARSNTGELFF,TGTGCCACCAGTTCGGGGGCACGGTCGAACACCGGGGAGCTGTTTTTT,.,TRBV24-1,TRBJ2-2,.
CASNPRPGRYEQYF,TGTGCCAGCAACCCACGCCCAGGGAGGTACGAGCAGTACTTC,.,TRBV11-2,TRBJ2-7,.
CASSLGGNTIYF,TGTGCCAGCAGCTTAGGGGGTAACACCATATATTTT,few,TRBV7-8,TRBJ1-3,.
CATSRAKLADYNEQFF,TGTGCCACCAGCAGAGCGAAACTAGCGGACTACAATGAGCAGTTCTTC,.,TRBV15,TRBJ2-1,TRBD2
CASTRRVPEAFF,TGTGCCAGCACCCGACGCGTTCCGGAAGCTTTCTTT,.,TRBV7-9,TRBJ1-1,.
CASSLVLGSGDTQYF,TGTGCCAGCAGCTTAGTTCTCGGGAGCGGGGATACGCAGTATTTT,.,TRBV11-2,TRBJ2-3,.
CASSDRAGVGDGYTF,TGTGCCAGTAGTGACAGGGCCGGGGTCGGCGATGGCTACACCTTC,.,TRBV19,TRBJ1-2,TRBD1
CASSLTGTSIRRGDTQYF,TGTGCCAGCAGCTTGACCGGGACTAGTATAAGGCGGGGAGATACGCAGTATTTT,once,TRBV7-9,TRBJ2-3,TRBD2
CASSFRSGRWDEQFF,TGTGCCAGCAGCTTTAGGAGCGGGAGATGGGATGAGCAGTTCTTC,.,TRBV5-6,TRBJ2-1,TRBD2
CASSRGTSGRGEQFF,TGTGCCAGCAGCAGGGGGACTAGCGGGAGGGGTGAGCAGTTCTTC,.,TRBV27,TRBJ2-1,TRBD2
CASSYSRAAEAFF,TGTGCCAGCAGTTACTCGAGGGCAGCTGAAGCTTTCTTT,.,TRBV6-6,TRBJ1-1,.
CASGVIGNTIYF,TGTGCCAGCGGGGTCATCGGAAACACCATATATTTT,.,TRBV7-8,TRBJ1-3,.
CASSRDGVNQPQHF,TGTGCCAGCAGCCGGGACGGGGTCAATCAGCCCCAGCATTTT,.,TRBV6-5,TRBJ1-5,.
CASSQVGGGSPSYEQYF,TGTGCCAGCAGCCAAGTAGGGGGCGGGAGCCCCTCCTACGAGCAGTACTTC,few,TRBV4-2,TRBJ2-7,.
CASSEELNTEAFF,TGTGCCAGCAGTGAAGAGCTGAACACTGAAGCTTTCTTT,.,TRBV2,TRBJ1-1,.
CASSVLGAEAFF,TGTGCTAGTAGTGTCTTGGGGGCTGAAGCTTTCTTT,.,TRBV19,TRBJ1-1,.
CASRPRDETNTGELFF,TGCGCCAGCAGACCCAGGGACGAGACGAACACCGGGGAGCTGTTTTTT,.,TRBV4-1,TRBJ2-2,.
CASSVEPSPSAEQYF,TGTGCCAGCAGCGTAGAGCCTAGTCCGTCAGCCGAGCAGTACTTC,.,TRBV9,TRBJ2-7,.
CASSLPGLNEQFF,TGTGCCAGCAGCTTGCCGGGGCTCAATGAGCAGTTCTTC,.,TRBV7-9,TRBJ2-1,.
CASSPTRLSYEQYF,TGTGCCAGCAGCCCAACTAGGTTATCCTACGAGCAGTACTTC,.,TRBV7-9,TRBJ2-7,.
CASSPSPGARNTIYF,TGCGCCAGCAGCCCCTCTCCAGGAGCGAGAAACACCATATATTTT,.,TRBV5-1,TRBJ1-3,.
CASSQNRDSNYGYTF,TGTGCCAGCAGCCAAAACAGGGATTCAAACTATGGCTACACCTTC,.,TRBV5-4,TRBJ1-2,.
CAWSVPSGGWLSSGANVLTF,TGTGCCTGGAGCGTACCCTCAGGGGGTTGGCTAAGCTCTGGGGCCAACGTCCTGACTTTC,.,TRBV30,TRBJ2-6,TRBD1
CASSFGGAQETQYF,TGTGCCAGCAGCTTCGGGGGGGCCCAAGAGACCCAGTACTTC,.,TRBV7-2,TRBJ2-5,TRBD2
CASSLGASITGNTIYF,TGTGCCAGCAGCTTGGGGGCCAGCATAACTGGAAACACCATATATTTT,.,TRBV5-4,TRBJ1-3,.
CASSGLNQETQYF,TGTGCCAGCAGCGGACTTAACCAAGAGACCCAGTACTTC,once,TRBV5-4,TRBJ2-5,.
CASSWTVQSSYNEQFF,TGTGCCAGCAGTTGGACGGTTCAGAGCTCCTACAATGAGCAGTTCTTC,.,TRBV28,TRBJ2-1,.
CASSSRGTGNTIYF,TGTGCCAGCAGCTCCAGGGGAACGGGAAACACCATATATTTT,.,TRBV13,TRBJ1-3,.
CASSSQNALASTEAFF,TGTGCCAGCAGCTCTCAAAACGCCCTGGCTAGCACTGAAGCTTTCTTT,.,TRBV5-5,TRBJ1-1,.
CASSRRQGRETQYF,TGCGCCAGCAGCCGGAGACAGGGGCGAGAGACCCAGTACTTC,.,TRBV5-1,TRBJ2-5,TRBD1
CASSLTGDRSNEQFF,TGCGCCAGCAGCTTAACCGGGGATCGTTCCAATGAGCAGTTCTTC,.,TRBV5-1,TRBJ2-1,.
CASSPGQGLSLETQYF,TGCGCCAGCAGCCCGGGACAGGGTTTATCGCTGGAGACCCAGTACTTC,.,TRBV5-1,TRBJ2-5,TRBD1
CASSVRGGGLQETQYF,TGTGCCAGCAGCGTCAGGGGCGGGGGCCTTCAAGAGACCCAGTACTTC,.,TRBV11-3,TRBJ2-5,.
CASSVDRNNEQFF,TGTGCCAGCAGCGTGGACAGAAACAATGAGCAGTTCTTC,.,TRBV5-4,TRBJ2-1,.
CASRRGLNTEAFF,TGTGCCAGCAGGCGGGGACTGAACACTGAAGCTTTCTTT,.,TRBV6-5,TRBJ1-1,.
CASSLLPQREVPDEQYF,TGTGCCAGCAGTTTGCTTCCCCAGAGGGAAGTACCGGACGAGCAGTACTTC,.,TRBV27,TRBJ2-7,.
CASSFARTGGLEKLFF,TGTGCCAGCAGCTTTGCTAGGACAGGGGGCCTAGAAAAACTGTTTTTT,.,TRBV5-6,TRBJ1-4,TRBD1
CASSFRLYEQFF,TGTGCCAGCAGCTTTCGTCTCTATGAGCAGTTCTTC,.,TRBV7-3,TRBJ2-1,.
CSVEDLGKAFF,TGCAGCGTTGAGGATCTTGGCAAAGCTTTCTTT,.,TRBV29-1,TRBJ1-1,.
CSVGPNSPLHF,TGCAGCGTGGGTCCCAATTCACCCCTCCACTTT,.,TRBV29-1,TRBJ1-6,.
CASSRPQGIYGYTF,TGTGCCAGCAGCCGTCCACAGGGAATCTATGGCTACACCTTC,few,TRBV7-9,TRBJ1-2,.
CASSQIPWSAGELFF,TGCGCCAGCAGCCAAATCCCCTGGTCTGCCGGGGAGCTGTTTTTT,.,TRBV4-1,TRBJ2-2,.
CATSSYGGGSSYNEQFF,TGTGCCACCAGCAGCTATGGGGGCGGGAGCTCCTACAATGAGCAGTTCTTC,few,TRBV15,TRBJ2-1,.